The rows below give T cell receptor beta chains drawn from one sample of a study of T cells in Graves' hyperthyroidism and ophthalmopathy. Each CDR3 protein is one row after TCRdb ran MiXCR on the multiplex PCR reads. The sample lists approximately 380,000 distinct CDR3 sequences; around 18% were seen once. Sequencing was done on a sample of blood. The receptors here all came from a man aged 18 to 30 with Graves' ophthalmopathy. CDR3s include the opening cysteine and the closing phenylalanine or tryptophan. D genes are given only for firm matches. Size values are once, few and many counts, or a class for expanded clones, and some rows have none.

TGTGCCAGCAGTTTCCCAGGGGGGCGGGGTGAGCAGTTCTTC,CASSFPGGRGEQFF,once,TRBV27,.,TRBJ2-1,14
TGTGCCAGCAGTTACTCGGGACCTAACTATGGCTACACCTTC,CASSYSGPNYGYTF,.,TRBV27,.,TRBJ1-2,14
TGTGCCAGCAGCGCCTCCGGGGGCCTGGGTCAGCCCCAGCATTTT,CASSASGGLGQPQHF,.,TRBV9,.,TRBJ1-5,15
TGTGCCAGCAGTTTATTAGGACAGGGCGGGGGGGATACGCAGTATTTT,CASSLLGQGGGDTQYF,many,TRBV27,.,TRBJ2-3,16
TGTGCCAGCAATCTTGACACCCTTGGCTACACCTTC,CASNLDTLGYTF,few,TRBV2,.,TRBJ1-2,12
TGTGCCAGCAGCCCTCCGGGACAGGGGAACTATGGCTACACCTTC,CASSPPGQGNYGYTF,many,TRBV27,TRBD1,TRBJ1-2,15
TGTGCCACCAGCAGTCTAACTGAAGCTTTCTTT,CATSSLTEAFF,many,TRBV15,.,TRBJ1-1,11
TGTGCCAGCAGCACGGCTAGTTGGGGGGGAAACACCATATATTTT,CASSTASWGGNTIYF,few,TRBV13,.,TRBJ1-3,15
TGTGCCAGCAGTTACGGGGAAGGGGAGCTGTTTTTT,CASSYGEGELFF,few,TRBV6-5,.,TRBJ2-2,12
TGTGCCAGCAGTCCCCGTGAAGGAGGGAGGCCTCGGCAGTACTTC,CASSPREGGRPRQYF,.,TRBV28,.,TRBJ2-7,15
TGTGCCAGCAGTCCCCAGGACACCCGGCTAACCGACTACGAGCAGTACTTC,CASSPQDTRLTDYEQYF,many,TRBV6-1,.,TRBJ2-7,17
TGTGCCATCAGAGGGACTAGCGGGGGCACAGATACGCAGTATTTT,CAIRGTSGGTDTQYF,many,TRBV10-3,TRBD2,TRBJ2-3,15
TGTGCCAGCAGCAGCCGGGACAACGACTCCTACGAGCAGTACTTC,CASSSRDNDSYEQYF,.,TRBV7-9,.,TRBJ2-7,15
TGTGCCAGCAGCTTAGGCGACAGGGGAAGGGCGAGGGAGACCCAGTACTTC,CASSLGDRGRARETQYF,.,TRBV7-3,TRBD1,TRBJ2-5,17
TGCGCCAGCAGCCCGGGACAGTCGACGGATGGCTACACCTTC,CASSPGQSTDGYTF,many,TRBV5-1,TRBD1,TRBJ1-2,14
TGTGCCAGCAGCTTAAGAGGGGTTTCAACAGAGACCCAGTACTTC,CASSLRGVSTETQYF,.,TRBV7-3,.,TRBJ2-5,15
TGCGCCAGCAGAGGGACCCTTGGGGGCTACACCTTC,CASRGTLGGYTF,once,TRBV10-2,.,TRBJ1-2,12
TGTGCCGTACCCGGGGGGGAAGTAACTAATGAAAAACTGTTTTTT,CAVPGGEVTNEKLFF,.,TRBV5-8,.,TRBJ1-4,15
TGCAGTGCTAGAGCACCGGGCGGAAGGACAGATACGCAGTATTTT,CSARAPGGRTDTQYF,.,TRBV20-1,.,TRBJ2-3,15
TGTGCCAGCAGTGAAAACACAAACACCGGGGAGCTGTTTTTT,CASSENTNTGELFF,.,TRBV2,.,TRBJ2-2,14
TGCGCCAGCAGCCCTCAGGGGACCGACAATCAGCCCCAGCATTTT,CASSPQGTDNQPQHF,.,TRBV5-1,.,TRBJ1-5,15
TGTGCCAGCAGCCAGGGACTAGCGGGGGGACCTAACACCGGGGAGCTGTTTTTT,CASSQGLAGGPNTGELFF,.,TRBV3-1,TRBD2,TRBJ2-2,18
TGTGCCACCAGTGACACAGTCAACACTGAAGCTTTCTTT,CATSDTVNTEAFF,many,TRBV24-1,.,TRBJ1-1,13
TGTGCCACCAGCAGAGTTCAGGGGGCAAACAATGAGCAGTTCTTC,CATSRVQGANNEQFF,.,TRBV15,TRBD1,TRBJ2-1,15
TGTGCCAGCAGCTCCTCAGGGGTCAATCAGCCCCAGCATTTT,CASSSSGVNQPQHF,many,TRBV7-9,.,TRBJ1-5,14
TGTGCCAGCGAAGAGCAGACGGGGTACCAAGAGACCCAGTACTTC,CASEEQTGYQETQYF,once,TRBV2,.,TRBJ2-5,15
TGCAGTGCAATGTGGGACTTTACCTACGAGCAGTACTTC,CSAMWDFTYEQYF,few,TRBV20-1,.,TRBJ2-7,13
TGTGCCAGTAGGGGACAGGAGAATCAACCCCAGCATTTT,CASRGQENQPQHF,.,TRBV19,TRBD1,TRBJ1-5,13
TGTGCCAGCAGCTCCGGGACAGCCTCTGGGGCCAACGTCCTGACTTTC,CASSSGTASGANVLTF,few,TRBV7-9,TRBD1,TRBJ2-6,16
TGTGCCAGCAGGACAGGGGTGAACTCCTACGAGCAGTACTTC,CASRTGVNSYEQYF,few,TRBV6-1,TRBD1,TRBJ2-7,14
TGCAGTGCTAGAGTCCCCGAGGGTGAGCGCTCTGGAAACACCATATATTTT,CSARVPEGERSGNTIYF,.,TRBV20-1,.,TRBJ1-3,17
TGTGCCTGGAGTACAGACAGGGGCCAAGAGACCCAGTACTTC,CAWSTDRGQETQYF,.,TRBV30,TRBD1,TRBJ2-5,14
TGTGCCAGCAGTGAAACGAGTGGGGCAAGCGGAGCCAAAAACATTCAGTACTTC,CASSETSGASGAKNIQYF,many,TRBV2,.,TRBJ2-4,18
TGTGCCAGCAGCGTGGGATCCGACAAAGGCGAGCAGTACTTC,CASSVGSDKGEQYF,.,TRBV9,.,TRBJ2-7,14
TGTGCCAGCAGAAGGGACAGGGGAATGGAAAAACTGTTTTTT,CASRRDRGMEKLFF,many,TRBV7-8,TRBD1,TRBJ1-4,14
TGTGCCAGCAGTTACGGGACTAGCGGAACCTACAATGAGCAGTTCTTC,CASSYGTSGTYNEQFF,.,TRBV6-5,TRBD2,TRBJ2-1,16
TGTGCCACCCGGGGTGGACTCCAAGACACCGGGGAGCTGTTTTTT,CATRGGLQDTGELFF,few,TRBV2,.,TRBJ2-2,15
TGTGCCAGCTCACTACTGGGTATGGAAGAGACCCAGTACTTC,CASSLLGMEETQYF,many,TRBV18,.,TRBJ2-5,14
TGTGCCAGCAGCTCCATTTCGCGGAATGGCTACACCTTC,CASSSISRNGYTF,.,TRBV7-9,.,TRBJ1-2,13
TGTGCCAGCACCCTGAGCACAGATACGCAGTATTTT,CASTLSTDTQYF,few,TRBV6-2/TRBV6-3,.,TRBJ2-3,12
TGTGCCAGCAGCAGAGGACTAGCGGGGGGACAAGAGACCCAGTACTTC,CASSRGLAGGQETQYF,.,TRBV3-1,TRBD2,TRBJ2-5,16
TGCGCCAGCAGACGTGGGGGGGGGCCCACAGATACGCAGTATTTT,CASRRGGGPTDTQYF,many,TRBV5-1,.,TRBJ2-3,15
TGCAGCGTTGAAGGAGGGAGTAGCTCTTCGCGCGGCTACACCTTC,CSVEGGSSSSRGYTF,.,TRBV29-1,.,TRBJ1-2,15